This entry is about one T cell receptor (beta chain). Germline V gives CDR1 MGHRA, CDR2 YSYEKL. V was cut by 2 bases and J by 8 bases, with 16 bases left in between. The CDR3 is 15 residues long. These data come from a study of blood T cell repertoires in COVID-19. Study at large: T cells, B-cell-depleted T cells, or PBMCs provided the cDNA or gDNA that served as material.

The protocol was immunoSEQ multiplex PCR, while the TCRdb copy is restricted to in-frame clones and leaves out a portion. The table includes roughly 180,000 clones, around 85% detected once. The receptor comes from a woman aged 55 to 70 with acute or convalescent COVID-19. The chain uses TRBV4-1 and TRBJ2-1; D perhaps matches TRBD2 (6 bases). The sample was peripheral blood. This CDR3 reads CASSQIADAPYEQFF. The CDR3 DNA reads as TGCGCCAGCAGCCAAATAGCGGACGCACCCTATGAGCAGTTCTTC.